This TCR beta chain was retrieved from a study of blood T cell repertoires in COVID-19. In the study overall: Italy, Spain and the United States were the sources of the convalescent and acute COVID-19 samples.

The study drew participants aged about 18 to 95 years from around 24 US areas. Cohort allocation depended upon clinical history that participants reported. Resolution of symptoms, clearance, or two negative PCRs was present in recovered Cohort 3 donors. Trimming shortened V by 3 bases and J by 0 bases, and 14 bases separated the two germline ends. Germline assignment: CDR1 SQVTM and CDR2 ANQGSEA. The CDR3 has 15 residues. The protocol was immunoSEQ multiplex PCR, while the TCRdb copy is restricted to in-frame clones and leaves out a portion. The data show over 250,000 clones, roughly 90% seen once. The receptor was isolated from a woman aged 45-60 years who had recovered from COVID-19. This chain connects TRBV29-1 to TRBJ1-2; no firm D call. Sequences were obtained from PBMCs or T cells enriched from blood (not recorded which). The CDR3 DNA is TGCAGCGTTGAGAACATTGGTCCGACTAACTATGGCTACACCTTC. As protein: CSVENIGPTNYGYTF.